The clone carrying this TCR beta chain showed up just once. A junction boundary mismatches the germline segment, possibly from a read error. There are 13 residues in the CDR3. These data come from a study of T cells in Graves' hyperthyroidism and ophthalmopathy. Template material for amplifying TCR beta CDR3 regions consisted of RNA transcripts. An initial round of RT-PCR targeting the TCR CDR3 relied on the HTBI primer set. TCRdb redid the calling of the multiplex PCR reads with MiXCR, one entry per CDR3 protein. The sample has fewer than 550,000 distinct CDR3 sequences; 24% are singletons. This TCR was recovered from a woman in her thirties with Graves' ophthalmopathy. The V call is TRBV12-3 or TRBV12-4, the J call TRBJ1-1; no definite D call. Sequencing input: blood. CDR3 DNA sequence: TGTGCCAGCAGCTTAGAAAGAAGCACTGAAGCTTTCTTT. It codes for CASSLERSTEAFF.